These T cell receptor beta chains were read from a single sample in a study of cytomegalovirus exposure and HLA in healthy donors. Here immunoSEQ multiplex PCR was the method, and the copy in TCRdb shows in-frame clones only, minus some. The table has about 100,000 clones, 65% to 85% seen once. The sample taken for sequencing was PBMCs. The source of these receptors is an older woman in good health and CMV-seropositive. Both conserved end residues are part of each CDR3.

>TRBV6-6|TRBJ1-5
CASSSLTGMAQPQHF
>TRBV4-1|TRBJ1-1
CASSHSQGFTEAFF
>TRBV19|TRBJ2-7
CASSPTGPSSYEQYF
>TRBV27|TRBJ1-5
CASSLFAGNQPQHF
>TRBV5-1|TRBJ1-2
CASSWLDGTDGYTF
>TRBV6-4|TRBJ2-7
CASSDHIYEQYF
>TRBV14|TRBJ2-7
CASSPGGYEQYF
>TRBV4-2|TRBJ2-7
CASSQVNRIGEQYF
>TRBV13|TRBJ1-2
CASTVTDRPNYGYTF
>TRBV2|TRBJ1-5
CASSVKGARSNQPQHF
>TRBV15|TRBJ2-2
CATSMLAGATGELFF
>TRBV11-2|TRBJ2-7
CASSLGLVNYEQYF
>TRBV4-1|TRBJ2-2
CASSQESPQGGTGELFF
>TRBV28|TRBJ2-1
CASHGIRRDTDNEQFF
>TRBV7-6|TRBJ2-3
CASSLSGVRTDTQYF
>TRBV9|TRBJ2-2
CASSVTSLNTGELFF
>TRBV30|TRBJ1-2
CAWTPGTENYGYTF
>TRBV27|TRBJ1-3
CASSLYIPGNTIYF
>TRBV10-3|TRBJ2-7
CAISTGMPAYEQYF
>TRBV28|TRBJ2-3
CASSFRDRDTQYF
>TRBV19|TRBJ2-2
CASSIIGGAGTTGELFF
>TRBV6-5|TRBJ1-1
CASWRAGNSNTEAFF
>TRBV10-3|TRBJ2-1
CAITPSRRLAGGGTYNEQFF
>TRBV25-1|TRBJ1-3
CASSDAGPLGNTIYF
>TRBV27|TRBJ2-1
CASSPLLAGAYNEQFF
>TRBV25-1|TRBJ2-1
CASSAGTGNEQFF
>TRBV29-1|TRBJ1-1
CSVARQGNTEAFF
>TRBV7-9|TRBJ2-1
CASSKGQRHNEQFF
>TRBV2|TRBJ2-7
CATSSGDTYEQYF
>TRBV15|TRBJ2-1
CATSRDGGEVPEQFF
>TRBV29-1|TRBJ1-1
CSDGNTEAFF
>TRBV10-2|TRBJ1-2
CASSSSGERGYTF
>TRBV28|TRBJ2-7
CASSSVGTGGYEQYF
>TRBV4-2|TRBJ1-3
CASSAEGPRSPTIYF
>TRBV6-1|TRBJ1-2
CASSETGVIGYTF
>TRBV7-9|TRBJ2-1
CASSLGRGRAQSEQFF
>TRBV6-8|TRBJ2-7
CASSYRTGREYEQYF
>TRBV7-2|TRBJ2-3
CASSQSSGSTDTQYF
>TRBV6-5|TRBJ1-4
CASRTGAGEKLFF
>TRBV6-5|TRBJ1-5
CASKRDNSNQPQHF
>TRBV9|TRBJ2-1
CASSKAGAPLPQFF
>TRBV27|TRBJ1-2
CASRLRTEANYGYTF
>TRBV5-1|TRBJ1-1
CASSLGALDTEAFF
>TRBV7-6|TRBJ2-7
CASSKIRGKSPYEQYF
>TRBV7-2|TRBJ1-5
CASSHRFGGVGNQPQHF
>TRBV6-6|TRBJ1-2
CASSYQQGSDGYTF
>TRBV9|TRBJ2-2
CASSVGTSGSPGELFF
>TRBV9|TRBJ1-5
CASSRGPNQPQHF
>TRBV5-6|TRBJ2-3
CASSMRTTDTQYF
>TRBV5-4|TRBJ1-5
CASSLDSDQPQHF
>TRBV5-1|TRBJ2-7
CASSPSSGGYEQYF
>TRBV5-1|TRBJ2-7
CASSRGRLAGVGSYEQYF
>TRBV28|TRBJ1-2
CASNMGSNYGYTF